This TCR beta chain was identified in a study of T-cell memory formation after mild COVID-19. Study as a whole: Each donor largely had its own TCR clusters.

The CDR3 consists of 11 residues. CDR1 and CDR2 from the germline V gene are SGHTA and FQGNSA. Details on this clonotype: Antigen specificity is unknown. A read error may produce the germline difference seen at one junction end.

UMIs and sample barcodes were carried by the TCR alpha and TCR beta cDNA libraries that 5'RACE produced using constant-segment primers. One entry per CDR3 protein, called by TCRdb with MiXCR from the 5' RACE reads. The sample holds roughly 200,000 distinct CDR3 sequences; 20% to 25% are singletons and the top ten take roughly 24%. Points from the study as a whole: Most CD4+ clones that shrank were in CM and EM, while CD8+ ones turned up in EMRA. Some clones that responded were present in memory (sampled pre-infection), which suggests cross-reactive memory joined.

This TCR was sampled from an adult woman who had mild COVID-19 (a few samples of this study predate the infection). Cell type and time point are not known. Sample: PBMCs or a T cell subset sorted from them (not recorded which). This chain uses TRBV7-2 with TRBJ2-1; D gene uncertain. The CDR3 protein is CASSSFNEQFF. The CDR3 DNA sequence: TGTGCCAGCAGCTCCTTCAATGAGCAGTTCTTC.